This is a list of T cell receptor beta chains from one sample in a study of T cells in pancreatic ductal adenocarcinoma. Some clones are missing from TCRdb's copy, which holds only in-frame ones; the method was immunoSEQ multiplex PCR. The sample carries some 5,400 clones, about 70% recorded once. Sequenced sample: pancreatic tumor tissue. Every receptor here comes from a human donor with pancreatic ductal adenocarcinoma. CDR3s include the opening cysteine and the closing phenylalanine or tryptophan. D genes are given only for firm matches. Clone size is not always given. Where it is, it says once, few, many or a class for expanded clones.

abundance	v_gene	d_gene	j_gene	CDR3aa	CDR3nt
.	TRBV19	.	TRBJ1-5	CASKAGILGNQPQHF	TGTGCCAGTAAGGCAGGGATTCTGGGCAATCAGCCCCAGCATTTT
once	TRBV18	.	TRBJ2-5	CASSIAAGQETQYF	TGTGCCAGCTCAATAGCGGCAGGGCAAGAGACCCAGTACTTC
.	TRBV18	.	TRBJ1-2	CASSPRSINYGYTF	TGTGCCAGCTCACCACGTTCTATTAACTATGGCTACACCTTC
.	TRBV28	TRBD1	TRBJ1-2	CASTPAGTGSYGYTF	TGTGCCAGCACCCCTGCTGGGACAGGGAGCTATGGCTACACCTTC
.	TRBV27	TRBD1	TRBJ2-1	CASSPGTEYNEQFF	TGTGCCAGCAGTCCCGGGACAGAGTACAATGAGCAGTTCTTC
.	TRBV5-1	.	TRBJ1-2	CASSSTLTSGGYTF	TGCGCCAGCAGCTCGACTCTCACCTCGGGGGGCTACACCTTC
few	TRBV9	.	TRBJ1-2	CASTGGGNYGYTF	TGTGCCAGCACCGGCGGGGGGAACTATGGCTACACCTTC
few	TRBV2	.	TRBJ2-7	CASREGLDEQYF	TGTGCCAGCAGGGAGGGTTTAGACGAGCAGTACTTC
.	TRBV5-6	TRBD1	TRBJ1-5	CASSLRTGGSQPQHF	TGTGCCAGCAGCTTGCGGACAGGGGGCAGTCAGCCCCAGCATTTT
.	TRBV30	TRBD1	TRBJ1-5	CAWSASDRETQPQHF	TGTGCCTGGAGTGCCTCGGACAGGGAGACCCAGCCCCAGCATTTT
.	TRBV29-1	.	TRBJ1-3	CSAPTGTSGNTIYF	TGCAGCGCTCCTACAGGGACCTCTGGAAACACCATATATTTT
.	TRBV27	.	TRBJ1-6	CASSLSENSPLHF	TGTGCCAGCAGTTTATCGGAGAATTCACCCCTCCACTTT
.	TRBV7-2	.	TRBJ1-2	CASSLAGLAIHGYTF	TGTGCCAGCAGCTTAGCTGGGCTGGCTATTCATGGCTACACCTTC
.	TRBV11-2	.	TRBJ2-5	CASSPRETQYF	TGTGCCAGCAGCCCCCGGGAGACCCAGTACTTC
once	TRBV5-6	.	TRBJ1-1	CASSTPRQGGTEAFF	TGTGCCAGCAGCACCCCCCGCCAGGGTGGCACTGAAGCTTTCTTT
.	TRBV11-2	TRBD1	TRBJ2-4	CASSLGQGIELAKNIQYF	TGTGCCAGCAGCCTTGGACAGGGGATTGAACTAGCCAAAAACATTCAGTACTTC
.	TRBV7-2	.	TRBJ2-1	CASSLEPTYNEQFF	TGTGCCAGCAGCTTAGAGCCCACCTACAATGAGCAGTTCTTC
.	TRBV30	.	TRBJ1-2	CAWSESPNGYTF	TGTGCCTGGAGTGAAAGTCCTAATGGCTACACCTTC
.	TRBV6-6	.	TRBJ1-1	CASSLWRNTEAFF	TGTGCCAGCAGTTTGTGGAGGAACACTGAAGCTTTCTTT
.	TRBV7-3	.	TRBJ1-2	CASSALQGPYNGYTF	TGTGCCAGCAGCGCCCTACAGGGTCCGTACAATGGCTACACCTTC
few	TRBV10-3	.	TRBJ1-6	CASRPAPKSPLHF	TGTGCCAGCCGCCCAGCGCCCAAGTCACCCCTCCACTTT
.	TRBV2	TRBD2	TRBJ2-5	CASRTSGGGETQYF	TGTGCCAGCAGGACTAGCGGGGGTGGAGAGACCCAGTACTTC
.	TRBV10-3	.	TRBJ2-6	CAISGDGANVLTF	TGTGCCATCAGTGGCGATGGGGCCAACGTCCTGACTTTC
.	TRBV5-1	TRBD1	TRBJ1-4	CASSYDRGLSEKLFF	TGCGCCAGCAGCTACGACAGGGGGCTGAGTGAAAAACTGTTTTTT
few	TRBV4-3	TRBD1	TRBJ1-6	CASSQDRRAGGAYNSPLHF	TGCGCCAGCAGCCAAGATCGAAGGGCAGGGGGCGCTTATAATTCACCCCTCCACTTT
.	TRBV29-1	TRBD2	TRBJ2-3	CSAKRGGRTDTQYF	TGCAGCGCCAAGCGGGGGGGCCGCACAGATACGCAGTATTTT
.	TRBV27	.	TRBJ2-1	CASSLANGIYNEQFF	TGTGCCAGCAGTCTAGCGAACGGGATCTACAATGAGCAGTTCTTC
.	TRBV28	.	TRBJ1-6	CASSRGGTNAYSPLHF	TGTGCCAGCAGTCGTGGAGGTACGAACGCATACTCACCCCTCCACTTT
.	TRBV6-5	.	TRBJ1-1	CASRATGMFRAFF	TGTGCCAGCAGAGCAACAGGGATGTTTCGGGCTTTCTTT
.	TRBV5-1	.	TRBJ2-5	CASSLAPGAEPGTQYF	TGCGCCAGCAGCTTGGCACCAGGGGCCGAACCGGGGACCCAGTACTTC
.	TRBV19	TRBD1	TRBJ2-7	CASSVGQGNEQYF	TGTGCCAGTAGTGTGGGACAGGGCAACGAGCAGTACTTC
few	TRBV10-3	.	TRBJ1-1	CAISPEGVEAFF	TGTGCCATCAGCCCCGAGGGGGTTGAAGCTTTCTTT
once	TRBV7-2	TRBD1	TRBJ1-6	CASSSPGQAMNSPLHF	TGTGCCAGCAGCTCGCCCGGACAGGCGATGAATTCACCCCTCCACTTT
.	TRBV6-1	TRBD1	TRBJ1-3	CASSEMAGGGGNTIYF	TGTGCCAGCAGTGAGATGGCAGGGGGAGGTGGAAACACCATATATTTT
.	TRBV6-6	.	TRBJ2-7	CASLEGSSYEQYF	TGTGCCAGCTTGGAGGGGTCCTCCTACGAGCAGTACTTC
.	TRBV5-1	TRBD1	TRBJ2-2	CASSTGQGNTGELFF	TGCGCCAGCAGCACGGGACAGGGCAACACCGGGGAGCTGTTTTTT
.	TRBV20-1	.	TRBJ1-2	CSGAHYGYTF	TGCAGTGGGGCTCACTATGGCTACACCTTC
.	TRBV5-6	.	TRBJ2-6	CASSLGASGANVLTF	TGTGCCAGCAGCTTAGGGGCGTCTGGGGCCAACGTCCTGACTTTC
.	TRBV18	.	TRBJ2-3	CASSPLRGTDTQYF	TGTGCCAGCTCACCCTTGAGGGGCACAGATACGCAGTATTTT
.	TRBV7-2	.	TRBJ2-5	CASSRRTGGKDETQYF	TGTGCCAGCAGCCGACGGACGGGGGGCAAGGACGAGACCCAGTACTTC
.	TRBV7-3	.	TRBJ2-1	CASSLSSAGAYNEQFF	TGTGCCAGCAGCTTATCGTCGGCAGGGGCCTACAATGAGCAGTTCTTC